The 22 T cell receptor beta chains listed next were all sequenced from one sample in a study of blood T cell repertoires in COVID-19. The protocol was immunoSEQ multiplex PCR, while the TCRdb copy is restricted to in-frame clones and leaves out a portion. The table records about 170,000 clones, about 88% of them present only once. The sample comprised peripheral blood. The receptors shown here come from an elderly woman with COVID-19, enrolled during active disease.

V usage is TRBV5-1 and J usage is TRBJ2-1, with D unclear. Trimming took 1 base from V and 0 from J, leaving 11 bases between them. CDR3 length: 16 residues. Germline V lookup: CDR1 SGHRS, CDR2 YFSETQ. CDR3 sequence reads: CASSLRHPISYNEQFF. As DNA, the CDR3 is TGCGCCAGCAGCTTGCGACACCCTATCTCCTACAATGAGCAGTTCTTC.

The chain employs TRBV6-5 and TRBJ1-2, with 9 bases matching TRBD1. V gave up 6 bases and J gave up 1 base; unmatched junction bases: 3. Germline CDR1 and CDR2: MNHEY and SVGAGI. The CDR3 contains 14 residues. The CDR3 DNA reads TGTGCCAGCAGACGACAGGGGGATAACTATGGCTACACCTTC. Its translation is CASRRQGDNYGYTF.

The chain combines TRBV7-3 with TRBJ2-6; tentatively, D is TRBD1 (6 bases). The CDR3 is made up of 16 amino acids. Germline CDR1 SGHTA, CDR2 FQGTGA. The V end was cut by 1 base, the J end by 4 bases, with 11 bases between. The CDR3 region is CASSLNSGVGANVLTF. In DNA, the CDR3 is TGTGCCAGCAGCTTAAATTCAGGGGTCGGGGCCAACGTCCTGACTTTC.

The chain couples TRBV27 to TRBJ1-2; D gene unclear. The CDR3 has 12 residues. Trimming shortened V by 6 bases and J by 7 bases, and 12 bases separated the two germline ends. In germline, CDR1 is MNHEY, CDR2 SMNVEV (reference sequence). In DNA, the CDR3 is TGTGCCAGCAGACCCGGGGATCGTGGCTACACCTTC. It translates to CASRPGDRGYTF.

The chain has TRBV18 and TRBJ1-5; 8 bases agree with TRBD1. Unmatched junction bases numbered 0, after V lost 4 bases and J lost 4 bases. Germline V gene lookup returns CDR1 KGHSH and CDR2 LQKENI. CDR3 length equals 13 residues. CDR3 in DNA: TGTGCCAGCTCACGGGACAGGAATCAGCCCCAGCATTTT. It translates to CASSRDRNQPQHF.

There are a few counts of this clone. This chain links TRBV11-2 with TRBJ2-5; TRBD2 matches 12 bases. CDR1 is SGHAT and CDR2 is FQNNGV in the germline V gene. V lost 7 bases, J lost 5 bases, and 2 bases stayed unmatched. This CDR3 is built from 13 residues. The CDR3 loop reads CASIGLAGETQYF. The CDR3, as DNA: TGTGCCAGCATCGGACTAGCGGGGGAGACCCAGTACTTC.

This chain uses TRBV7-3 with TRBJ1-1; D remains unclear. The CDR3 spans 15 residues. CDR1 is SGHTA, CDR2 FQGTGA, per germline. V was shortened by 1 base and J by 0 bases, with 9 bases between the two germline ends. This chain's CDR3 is CASSLIGAMNTEAFF. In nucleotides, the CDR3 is TGTGCCAGCAGCTTAATAGGAGCAATGAACACTGAAGCTTTCTTT.

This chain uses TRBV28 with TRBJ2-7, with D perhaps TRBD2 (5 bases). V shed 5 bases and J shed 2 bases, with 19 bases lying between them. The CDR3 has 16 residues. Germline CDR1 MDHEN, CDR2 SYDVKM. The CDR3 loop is CASSGSERPGTYEQYF. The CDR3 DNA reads TGTGCCAGCAGTGGCTCGGAGCGTCCGGGAACCTACGAGCAGTACTTC.

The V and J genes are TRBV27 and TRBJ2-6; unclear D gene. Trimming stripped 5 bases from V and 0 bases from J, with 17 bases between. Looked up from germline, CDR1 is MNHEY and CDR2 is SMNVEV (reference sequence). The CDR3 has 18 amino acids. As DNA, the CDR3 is TGTGCCAGCAGTCCGATCGGAGTAGGCCTCTCTGGGGCCAACGTCCTGACTTTC. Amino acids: CASSPIGVGLSGANVLTF.

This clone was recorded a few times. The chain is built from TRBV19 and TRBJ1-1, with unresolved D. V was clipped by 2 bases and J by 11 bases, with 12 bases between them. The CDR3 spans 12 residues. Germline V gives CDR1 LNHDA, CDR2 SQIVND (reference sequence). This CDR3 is CASSIPGLLAFF. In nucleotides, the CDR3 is TGTGCCAGTAGTATACCCGGACTGTTGGCTTTCTTT.

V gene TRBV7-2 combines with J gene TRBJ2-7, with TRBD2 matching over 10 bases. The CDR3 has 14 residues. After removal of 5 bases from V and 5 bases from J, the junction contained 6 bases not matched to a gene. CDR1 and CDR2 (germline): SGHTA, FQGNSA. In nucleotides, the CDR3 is TGTGCCAGCAGCGTGAGCGGGAGGGCCGACGAGCAGTACTTC. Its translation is CASSVSGRADEQYF.

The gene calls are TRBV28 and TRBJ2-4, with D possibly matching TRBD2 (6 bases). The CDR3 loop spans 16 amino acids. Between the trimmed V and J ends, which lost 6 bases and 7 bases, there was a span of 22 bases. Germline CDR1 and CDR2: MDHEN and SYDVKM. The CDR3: CASSRAMAGTGNIQYF. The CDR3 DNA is TGTGCCAGCAGCCGAGCCATGGCGGGAACGGGGAACATTCAGTACTTC.

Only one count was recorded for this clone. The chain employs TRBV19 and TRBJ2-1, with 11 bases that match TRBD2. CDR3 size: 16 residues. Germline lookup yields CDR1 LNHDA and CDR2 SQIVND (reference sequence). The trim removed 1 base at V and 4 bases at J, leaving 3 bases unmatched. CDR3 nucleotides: TGTGCCAGTAGTATAGGGGTAGCGGGAGGGTACAATGAGCAGTTCTTC. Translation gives CASSIGVAGGYNEQFF.

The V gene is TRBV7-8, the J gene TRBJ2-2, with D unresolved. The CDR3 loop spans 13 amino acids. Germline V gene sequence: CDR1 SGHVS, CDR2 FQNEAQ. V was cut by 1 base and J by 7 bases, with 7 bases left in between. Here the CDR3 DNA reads TGTGCCAGCAGCTTAGTGGCAAACGGGGAGCTGTTTTTT. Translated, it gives CASSLVANGELFF.

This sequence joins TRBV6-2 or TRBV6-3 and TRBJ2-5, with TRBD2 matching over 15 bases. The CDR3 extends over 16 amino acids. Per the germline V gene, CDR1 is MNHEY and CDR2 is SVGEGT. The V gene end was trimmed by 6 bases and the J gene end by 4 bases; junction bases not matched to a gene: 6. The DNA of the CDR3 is TGTGCCAGCAGCTGGACTAGCGGGAGGGTTAGAGAGACCCAGTACTTC. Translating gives CASSWTSGRVRETQYF.

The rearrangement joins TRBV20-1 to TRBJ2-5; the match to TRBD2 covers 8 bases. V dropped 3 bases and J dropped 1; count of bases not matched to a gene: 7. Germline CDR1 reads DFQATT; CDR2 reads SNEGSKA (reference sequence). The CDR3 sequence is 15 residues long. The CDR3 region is CSASGGRSSQETQYF. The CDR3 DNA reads TGCAGTGCTAGTGGCGGGAGGTCCAGCCAAGAGACCCAGTACTTC.

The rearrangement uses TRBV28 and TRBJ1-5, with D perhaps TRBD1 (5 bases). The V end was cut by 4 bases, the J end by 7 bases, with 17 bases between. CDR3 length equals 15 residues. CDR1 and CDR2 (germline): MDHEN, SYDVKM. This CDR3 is CASSSRTLSWQPQHF. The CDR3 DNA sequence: TGTGCCAGCAGTTCTAGGACACTTTCGTGGCAGCCCCAGCATTTT.

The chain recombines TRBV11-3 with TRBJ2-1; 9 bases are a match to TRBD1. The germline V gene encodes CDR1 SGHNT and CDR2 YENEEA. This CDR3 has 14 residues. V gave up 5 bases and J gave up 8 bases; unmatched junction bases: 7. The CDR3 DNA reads TGTGCCAGCAGCGGGGGACAGGGATTTCATGAGCAGTTCTTC. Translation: CASSGGQGFHEQFF.

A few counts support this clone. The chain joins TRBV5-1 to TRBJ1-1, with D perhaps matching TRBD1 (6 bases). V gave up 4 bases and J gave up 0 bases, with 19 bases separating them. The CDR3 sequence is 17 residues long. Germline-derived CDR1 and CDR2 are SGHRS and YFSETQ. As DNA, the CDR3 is TGCGCCAGCAGCACGCGGGCAGGGGAGACCATGAACACTGAAGCTTTCTTT. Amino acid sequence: CASSTRAGETMNTEAFF.

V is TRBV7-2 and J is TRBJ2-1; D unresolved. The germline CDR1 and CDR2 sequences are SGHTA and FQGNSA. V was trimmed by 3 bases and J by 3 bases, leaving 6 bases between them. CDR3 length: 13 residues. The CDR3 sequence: CASSFLSYNEQFF. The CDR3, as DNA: TGTGCCAGCAGCTTCCTCAGCTACAATGAGCAGTTCTTC.

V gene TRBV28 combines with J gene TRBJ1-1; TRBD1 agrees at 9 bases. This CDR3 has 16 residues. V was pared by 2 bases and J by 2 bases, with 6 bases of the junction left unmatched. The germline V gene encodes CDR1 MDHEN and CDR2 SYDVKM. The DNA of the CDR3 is TGTGCCAGCAGTTTAGTCGGGACAGGGATAAACACTGAAGCTTTCTTT. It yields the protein CASSLVGTGINTEAFF. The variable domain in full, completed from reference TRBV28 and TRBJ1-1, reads DVKVTQSSRYLVKRTGEKVFLECVQDMDHENMFWYRQDPGLGLRLIYFSYDVKMKEKGDIPEGYSVSREKKERFSLILESASTNQTSMYLCASSLVGTGINTEAFFGQGTRLTVV.

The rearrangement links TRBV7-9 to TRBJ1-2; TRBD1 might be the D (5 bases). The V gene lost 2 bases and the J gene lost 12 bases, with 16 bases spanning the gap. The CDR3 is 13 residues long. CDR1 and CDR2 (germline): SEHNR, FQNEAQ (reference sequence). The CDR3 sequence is CASSLQAGRGDTF. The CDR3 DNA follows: TGTGCCAGCAGCTTACAGGCGGGGCGTGGGGACACCTTC.